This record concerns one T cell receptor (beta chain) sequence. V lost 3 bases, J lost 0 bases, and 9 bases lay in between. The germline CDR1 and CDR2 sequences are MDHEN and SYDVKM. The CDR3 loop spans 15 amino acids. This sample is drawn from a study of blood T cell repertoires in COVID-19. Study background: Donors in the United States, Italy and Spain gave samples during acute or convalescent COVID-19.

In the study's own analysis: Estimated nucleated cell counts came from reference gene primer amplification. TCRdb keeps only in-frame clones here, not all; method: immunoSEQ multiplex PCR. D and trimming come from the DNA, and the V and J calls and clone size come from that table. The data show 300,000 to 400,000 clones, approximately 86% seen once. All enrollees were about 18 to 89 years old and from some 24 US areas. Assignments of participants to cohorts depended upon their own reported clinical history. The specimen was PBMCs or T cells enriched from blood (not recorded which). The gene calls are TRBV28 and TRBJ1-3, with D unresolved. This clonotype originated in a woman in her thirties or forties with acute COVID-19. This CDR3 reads CASSFADLSGNTIYF. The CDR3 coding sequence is TGTGCCAGCAGTTTCGCGGATCTCTCTGGAAACACCATATATTTT.